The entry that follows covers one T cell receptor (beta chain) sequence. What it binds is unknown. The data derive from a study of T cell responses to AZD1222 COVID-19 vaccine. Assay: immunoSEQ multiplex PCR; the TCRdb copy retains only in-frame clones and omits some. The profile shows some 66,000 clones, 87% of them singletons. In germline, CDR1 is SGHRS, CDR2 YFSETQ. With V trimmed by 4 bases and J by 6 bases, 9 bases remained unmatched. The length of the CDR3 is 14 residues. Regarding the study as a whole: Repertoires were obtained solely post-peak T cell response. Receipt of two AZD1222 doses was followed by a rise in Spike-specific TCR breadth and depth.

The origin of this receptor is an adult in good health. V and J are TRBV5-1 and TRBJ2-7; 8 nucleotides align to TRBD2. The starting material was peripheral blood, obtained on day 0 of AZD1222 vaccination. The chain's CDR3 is CASSLARTSSEQYF. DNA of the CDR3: TGCGCCAGCAGCCTTGCCCGGACTAGCAGCGAGCAGTACTTC.